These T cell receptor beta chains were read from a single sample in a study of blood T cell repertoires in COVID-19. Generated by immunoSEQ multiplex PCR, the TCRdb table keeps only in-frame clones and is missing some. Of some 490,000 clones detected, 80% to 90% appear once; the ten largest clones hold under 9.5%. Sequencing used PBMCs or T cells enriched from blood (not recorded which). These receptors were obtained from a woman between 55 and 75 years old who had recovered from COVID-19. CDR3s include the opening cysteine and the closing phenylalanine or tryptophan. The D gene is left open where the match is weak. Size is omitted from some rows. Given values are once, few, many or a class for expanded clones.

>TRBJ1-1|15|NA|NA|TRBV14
CASSQDFGERTASFF
TGTGCCAGCAGCCAAGATTTCGGTGAAAGGACAGCTTCTTTCTTT
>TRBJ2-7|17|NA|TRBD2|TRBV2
CASRARGTSGFSYEQYF
TGTGCCAGCAGGGCGAGGGGGACTAGCGGGTTCTCCTACGAGCAGTACTTC
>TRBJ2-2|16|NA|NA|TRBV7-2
CASTPRTGGYTGELFF
TGTGCCAGCACCCCTCGGACGGGGGGCTACACCGGGGAGCTGTTTTTT
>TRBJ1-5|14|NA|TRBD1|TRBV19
CASSITGVIQPQHF
TGTGCCAGTAGTATCACAGGGGTCATTCAGCCCCAGCATTTT
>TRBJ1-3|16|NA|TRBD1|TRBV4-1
CASSPNSGTDRVTIYF
TGCGCCAGCAGCCCCAACTCCGGGACAGATAGGGTCACCATATATTTT
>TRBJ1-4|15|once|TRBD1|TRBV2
CASSDTGTGSEKLFF
TGTGCCAGCAGTGATACCGGGACAGGGAGCGAAAAACTGTTTTTT
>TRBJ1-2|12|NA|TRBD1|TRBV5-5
CASSQGQYGYTF
TGTGCCAGCAGCCAGGGACAGTATGGCTACACCTTC
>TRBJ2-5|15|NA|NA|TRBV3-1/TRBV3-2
CASSQVQGGQETQYF
TGTGCCAGCAGCCAGGTTCAGGGTGGACAAGAGACCCAGTACTTC
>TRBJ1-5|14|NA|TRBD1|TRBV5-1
CASSSTGVGQPQHF
TGCGCCAGCAGCTCTACAGGGGTAGGGCAGCCCCAGCATTTT
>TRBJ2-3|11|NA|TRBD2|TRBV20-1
CSAVAGGSQYF
TGCAGTGCTGTAGCGGGGGGGTCGCAGTATTTT
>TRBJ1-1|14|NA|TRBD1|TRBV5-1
CASSLIATGTEAFF
TGCGCCAGCAGCTTGATAGCGACAGGGACTGAAGCTTTCTTT
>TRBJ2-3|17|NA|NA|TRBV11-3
CASSLGVTARVTDTQYF
TGTGCCAGCAGCTTAGGCGTTACGGCCAGGGTGACAGATACGCAGTATTTT
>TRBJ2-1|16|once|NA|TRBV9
CASSVGLALVHNEQFF
TGTGCCAGCAGCGTAGGGCTAGCCCTTGTCCACAATGAGCAGTTCTTC
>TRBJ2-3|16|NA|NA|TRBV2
CASRVTTSTSIGTQYF
TGTGCCAGCAGGGTAACGACTTCCACGTCGATTGGGACGCAGTATTTT
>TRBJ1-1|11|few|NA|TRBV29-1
CSVTYGGQAFF
TGCAGCGTTACCTACGGGGGGCAGGCTTTCTTT
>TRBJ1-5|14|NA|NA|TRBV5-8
CASSLEDTNQPQHF
TGTGCCAGCAGCTTGGAGGACACCAATCAGCCCCAGCATTTT
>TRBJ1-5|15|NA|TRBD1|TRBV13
CASSFGDRFPQPQHF
TGTGCCAGCAGCTTCGGGGACAGGTTCCCCCAGCCCCAGCATTTT
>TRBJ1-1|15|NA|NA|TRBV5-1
CASSPAPGRDTEAFF
TGCGCCAGCAGCCCAGCCCCAGGGAGGGACACTGAAGCTTTCTTT
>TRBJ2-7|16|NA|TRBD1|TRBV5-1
CASSLGGQGDFYEQYF
TGCGCCAGCAGCTTGGGAGGACAGGGGGATTTCTACGAGCAGTACTTC
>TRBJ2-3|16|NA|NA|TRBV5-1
CASSFYGGQFVDTQYF
TGCGCCAGCAGCTTTTATGGGGGCCAGTTTGTAGATACGCAGTATTTT
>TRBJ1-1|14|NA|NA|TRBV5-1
CASSADRVNTEAFF
TGCGCCAGCAGCGCGGACAGAGTGAACACTGAAGCTTTCTTT
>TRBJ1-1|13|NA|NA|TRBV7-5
CASHRGGGTEAFF
TGTGCCTCCCATCGGGGGGGAGGCACTGAAGCTTTCTTT
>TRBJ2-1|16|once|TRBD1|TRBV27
CASSPPGTGANNKQFF
TGTGCCAGCAGTCCCCCCGGGACAGGGGCAAACAATAAGCAGTTCTTC
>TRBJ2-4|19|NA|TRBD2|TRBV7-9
CASTQLRGGGPLAKNIQYF
TGTGCCAGCACCCAACTCCGCGGGGGGGGTCCTCTAGCCAAAAACATTCAGTACTTC
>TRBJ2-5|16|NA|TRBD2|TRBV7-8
CASSYRLAEFQETQYF
TGTGCCAGCAGCTACCGACTAGCGGAGTTCCAAGAGACCCAGTACTTC
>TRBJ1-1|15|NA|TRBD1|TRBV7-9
CASSPRTGLNTEAFF
TGTGCCAGCAGCCCCCGGACAGGGTTGAACACTGAAGCTTTCTTT
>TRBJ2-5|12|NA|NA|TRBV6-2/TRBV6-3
CASSSYQETQYF
TGTGCCAGCAGTTCGTACCAAGAGACCCAGTACTTC
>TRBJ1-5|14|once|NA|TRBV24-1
CATSVQGVAQPQHF
TGTGCCACCAGTGTCCAAGGGGTTGCTCAGCCCCAGCATTTT
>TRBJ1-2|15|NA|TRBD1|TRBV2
CASSANRGDYYGYTF
TGTGCCAGCAGCGCGAACAGGGGTGACTACTATGGCTACACCTTC
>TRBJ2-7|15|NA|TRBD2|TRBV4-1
CASSPTSGGAYEQYF
TGCGCCAGCAGCCCGACTAGCGGGGGAGCCTACGAGCAGTACTTC
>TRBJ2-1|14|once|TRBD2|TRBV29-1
CSVRRLAGDNEQFF
TGCAGCGTTAGGCGACTAGCGGGGGACAATGAGCAGTTCTTC
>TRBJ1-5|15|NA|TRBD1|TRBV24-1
CATSDKQGIGQPQHF
TGTGCCACCAGTGATAAACAGGGGATCGGTCAGCCCCAGCATTTT
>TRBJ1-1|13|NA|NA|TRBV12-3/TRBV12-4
CASSFAGFFEAFF
TGTGCCAGCAGTTTCGCCGGTTTTTTTGAAGCTTTCTTT
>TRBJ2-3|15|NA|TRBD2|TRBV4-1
CASRLAGRLTETQYF
TGCGCCAGCAGGCTAGCGGGTCGCCTCACAGAAACGCAGTATTTT
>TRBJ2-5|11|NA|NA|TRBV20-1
CSAVAGETQYF
TGCAGTGCTGTGGCAGGGGAGACCCAGTACTTC
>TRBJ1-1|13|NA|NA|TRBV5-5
CASSSQGFTEAFF
TGTGCCAGCAGCTCACAGGGATTCACTGAAGCTTTCTTT
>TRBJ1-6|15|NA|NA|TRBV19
CASSRRDTFNSPLHF
TGTGCCAGTAGTCGCCGGGACACTTTTAATTCACCCCTCCACTTT
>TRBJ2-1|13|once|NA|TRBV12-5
CASGLSPSTEQFF
TGTGCTAGTGGTTTGTCCCCTAGCACTGAGCAGTTCTTC
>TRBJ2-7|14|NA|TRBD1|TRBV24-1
CATSDPRTGPEQYF
TGTGCCACCAGTGACCCGAGGACAGGGCCCGAGCAGTACTTC
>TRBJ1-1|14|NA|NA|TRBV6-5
CASPKPSTVTEAFF
TGTGCCAGCCCCAAGCCATCGACAGTCACTGAAGCTTTCTTT
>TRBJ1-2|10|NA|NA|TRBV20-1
CGAPPGRLSF
TGCGGGGCTCCTCCGGGGAGGCTGAGCTTC
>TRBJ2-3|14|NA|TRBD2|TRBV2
CASSIAGGPNTQYF
TGTGCCAGCAGTATAGCGGGGGGGCCGAATACGCAGTATTTT
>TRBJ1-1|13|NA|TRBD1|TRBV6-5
CASGQAGGTEAFF
TGTGCCAGCGGACAGGCCGGAGGGACTGAAGCTTTCTTT
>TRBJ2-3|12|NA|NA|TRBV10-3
CAISGGTDTQYF
TGTGCCATCTCCGGGGGAACAGATACGCAGTATTTT
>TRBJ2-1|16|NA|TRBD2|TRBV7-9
CASSLARPGGLNEQFF
TGTGCCAGCAGCTTAGCGAGACCGGGGGGGCTCAATGAGCAGTTCTTC
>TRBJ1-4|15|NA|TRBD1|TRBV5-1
CASSLHGTANEKLFF
TGCGCCAGCAGCCTCCACGGGACAGCTAATGAAAAACTGTTTTTT
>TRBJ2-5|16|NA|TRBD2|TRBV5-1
CASSLWRAGGQETQYF
TGCGCCAGCAGCTTGTGGCGAGCGGGGGGACAAGAGACCCAGTACTTC
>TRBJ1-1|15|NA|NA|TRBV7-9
CASSPPGHPNTEAFF
TGTGCCAGCAGCCCGCCGGGACACCCGAACACTGAAGCTTTCTTT
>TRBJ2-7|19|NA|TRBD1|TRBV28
CASSFGDRVLGVLSYEQYF
TGTGCCAGCAGTTTCGGGGACAGGGTCCTGGGAGTCCTCTCCTACGAGCAGTACTTC
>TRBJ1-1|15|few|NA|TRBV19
CANPRDTRMNTEAFF
TGTGCCAATCCCCGGGACACACGTATGAACACTGAAGCTTTCTTT